This TCR beta chain was captured in a study of naive and memory T cell subsets. Ligated cDNA underwent four rounds of PCR with nested alpha and beta constant region primers and SP2. One entry per CDR3 protein, called by TCRdb with MiXCR from the UMI-ligation and nested PCR reads. This sample has tens of thousands of distinct CDR3 sequences, with approximately 6.5% found just once. CDR1 LGHDT and CDR2 YNNKEL come from the germline V gene (reference sequence). V dropped 2 bases and J dropped 1; count of bases not matched to a gene: 4. This CDR3 is built from 15 residues. As to treatment: skin biopsy from PPD injection site in Mantoux-positive individual. A UMI-containing oligonucleotide was joined by 3' ligation to the TCR cDNA template.

This clonotype was obtained from an adult in good health. The rearrangement uses TRBV3-1 and TRBJ1-2, with 7 bases aligning to TRBD1. The starting material was skin, obtained from a tuberculin skin test site. The CDR3 is CASSQRDRLNYGYTF. The CDR3 nucleotides are TGTGCCAGCAGCCAACGGGACAGACTTAACTATGGCTACACCTTC.